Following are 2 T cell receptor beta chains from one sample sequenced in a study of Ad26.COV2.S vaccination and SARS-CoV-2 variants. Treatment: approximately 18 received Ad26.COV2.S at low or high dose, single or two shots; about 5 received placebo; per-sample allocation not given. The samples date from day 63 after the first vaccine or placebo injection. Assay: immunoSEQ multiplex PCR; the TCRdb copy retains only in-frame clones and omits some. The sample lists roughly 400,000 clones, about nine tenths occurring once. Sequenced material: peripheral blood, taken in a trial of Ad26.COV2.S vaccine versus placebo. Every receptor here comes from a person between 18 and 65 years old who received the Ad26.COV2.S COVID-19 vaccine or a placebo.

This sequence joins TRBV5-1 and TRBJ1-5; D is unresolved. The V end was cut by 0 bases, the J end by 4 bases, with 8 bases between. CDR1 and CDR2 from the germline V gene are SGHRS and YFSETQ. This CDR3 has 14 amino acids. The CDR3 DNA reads TGCGCCAGCAGCTTGGACGGGATGAATCAGCCCCAGCATTTT. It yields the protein CASSLDGMNQPQHF.

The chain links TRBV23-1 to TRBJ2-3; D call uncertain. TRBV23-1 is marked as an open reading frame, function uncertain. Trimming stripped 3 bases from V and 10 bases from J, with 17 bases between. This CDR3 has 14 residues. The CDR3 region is CASSQSSTLTAQYF. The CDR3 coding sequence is TGCGCCAGCAGTCAGAGCTCAACTCTAACTGCGCAGTATTTT.